This T cell receptor beta chain stems from a study of T cell responses to AZD1222 COVID-19 vaccine (dated by TCRdb to the early 2020s). About the study as a whole: TCR sequencing covered 233 trial participants: around 210 given two doses of AZD1222 and 26 given two doses of MenACWY control vaccine. Trial participants were enrolled into age subgroups of 18-55, 56-69 and 70-plus years, which contained about 150, 28 and 57 TCR-sequenced participants, respectively. Beyond this particular receptor, the publication reports: CD4 TCRs associated with the vaccine covered the entire spike protein, and the dominant responses were in regions 160-218 and 743-854. Most participants were white British and females outnumbered males, and the authors suggested that clonal diversity may have been underestimated. Because no day 14 peak-response samples were available, repertoires were characterized only after the peak T cell response. The 56-69-year group was small, and its depth increase did not reach significance, likely because of low power. Conclusions about previously exposed vaccinees are limited because only a handful of AZD1222 recipients were SARS-CoV-2 seropositive at baseline. Spike-specific TCR breadth and depth rose significantly after two AZD1222 doses compared with day 0 and with MenACWY recipients. Reportedly, almost half of the unique spike-specific TCRs recognized epitopes lying outside the regions that are mutated in the B.1.351 and B.1.1.7 variants.

Its CDR3 holds 13 amino acids, cysteine through phenylalanine. Only the CDR3 part of the read is kept: 39 bases, read in frame from the first base. The germline V gene sets CDR1 to MNHEY and CDR2 to SVGAGI. V is cut by 8 bases and J by 0 bases, and the space between the germline ends is 11 bases. According to the study, the label for this sample's time point signals: about 28 days (+/-7) after the second vaccine dose. AZD1222 recipients with second doses at about 4 weeks or about 12 weeks were pooled, because spike-specific TCR depth and breadth did not differ between schedules. Vaccinee samples came from UK trials COV001 and COV002, including a single-blind randomized controlled phase 2/3 trial of AZD1222 (ChAdOx1 nCoV-19) in healthy adults. For TCRbeta chain sequencing, PBMC samples from trial participants were taken at day 0 and at day 28 after the second dose. Points on this clone: Its antigen is unknown. No per-base quality is available; no much larger clone lies one base away.

The CDR3 regions of human TCRbeta chains were analyzed by immunosequencing. The source study handled its data this way. Repertoire TCRs were matched against a reference library of SARS-CoV-2-specific TCRs generated with the MIRA antigen-specificity platform. Breadth meant the fraction of unique TCRs that were SARS-CoV-2-associated, whereas depth meant the fraction of total T cells that were SARS-CoV-2-associated. Using the MIRA data, each spike-specific TCR was assigned both to the spike region to which the TCR was reactive and to a CD4 or CD8 class. Log10-transformed breadth and depth values were compared by one-way ANOVA with Sidak's multiple comparisons tests. This is the immuneACCESS table as TCRdb keeps it, with only in-frame sequences that have V and J called. A part of the clones is gone; compared with another copy, unresolved V genes explain less than half, and the rest is unexplained. V and J calls plus clone size are reproduced from that table; the DNA served to infer D and trimming. The sample table contains under 70,000 clones; only one count was recorded for 89% of them. Of the sample, roughly 15% is held by the ten largest clones.

The TCR sequence derives from an adult who received the AZD1222 COVID-19 vaccine. Recombination linked TRBV6-5 to TRBJ2-7; a tentative D call is TRBD1 (5 bases match). The material was peripheral blood, obtained 28 days after the second AZD1222 dose. At the DNA level, the sequence is TGTGCCAGCGCCAGGGAACACTCCTACGAGCAGTACTTC. Its coded protein is CASAREHSYEQYF.